This TCR beta chain was captured in a study of T-cell memory formation after mild COVID-19. Overall study context: Largely donor-specific sequence clusters came from two donors. The study's findings and limits: CD8+ contracting clones occupied EMRA, while CD4+ ones occupied mainly CM and EM. Second-wave clones with a day 37 peak had unconfirmed SARS-CoV-2 specificity.

5'RACE, which relied on constant-segment primers, yielded TCR alpha and TCR beta cDNA libraries carrying sample barcodes and UMIs. A single record per CDR3 protein comes from TCRdb applying MiXCR to the 5' RACE reads. The data hold about 49,000 distinct CDR3 sequences, with about 7% observed a single time. In germline, CDR1 is SQVTM, CDR2 ANQGSEA. The CDR3 is made up of 14 amino acids. Between the trimmed V and J ends, which lost 5 bases and 7 bases, there was a span of 18 bases. By frequency in the sample, this clonotype is medium-sized. The antigen is unknown. The chain links TRBV29-1 to TRBJ2-1, with D possibly being TRBD2 (5 bases). This clonotype originated in a man younger than 30 who had mild COVID-19 (a few samples of this study predate the infection). Cell type and time point are not known. The sample comprised PBMCs or a T cell subset sorted from them (not recorded which). CDR3 sequence reads: CSVSRPPGFNEQFF. The CDR3 DNA sequence: TGCAGCGTTTCCCGACCCCCGGGATTTAATGAGCAGTTCTTC.